This entry is about one TCR beta chain. The entry originates in a study of blood T cell repertoires in COVID-19. About the research overall: T cells, B-cell-depleted T cells, or PBMCs provided the cDNA or gDNA that served as material.

The CDR3 is 13 residues long. Germline CDR1 SGHRS, CDR2 YFSETQ. V gave up 3 bases and J gave up 1 base, with 7 bases separating them. In the authors' methods: Estimation of nucleated cell counts was performed using reference gene primer amplification. Using immunoSEQ multiplex PCR, the repertoire was profiled, and TCRdb retains in-frame clones only, with some absent. For V, J and clone size, that table is used; D and trimming come from the DNA. This table has 60,000 to 70,000 clones, roughly 80% appearing once. This clonotype was sampled from a human donor in a cohort sampled during active COVID-19. The V call is TRBV5-1, the J call TRBJ1-1, with D possibly being TRBD1 (5 bases). The sample was peripheral blood. The CDR3 DNA sequence: TGCGCCAGCAGCTGGGGGGGGAACACTGAAGCTTTCTTT. Its translation is CASSWGGNTEAFF. Using reference TRBV5-1 and TRBJ1-1 for the parts outside the CDR3, the full variable domain is KAGVTQTPRYLIKTRGQQVTLSCSPISGHRSVSWYQQTPGQGLQFLFEYFSETQRNKGNFPGRFSGRQFSNSRSEMNVSTLELGDSALYLCASSWGGNTEAFFGQGTRLTVV.